The TCR beta chain under discussion was sequenced for a study of monozygotic twins with inflammatory bowel disease. General study results and limits: No difference in repertoire similarity was seen between concordant and discordant twins, possibly because power was limited.

TCR libraries each used 3,000 to 4,000 ng of total RNA. Both TCRalpha and TCRbeta cDNA were subjected to two nested PCRs lasting roughly 16 and 10 cycles. Reanalyzing the 5' RACE reads, TCRdb keeps one entry per CDR3 protein, without DNA. This repertoire includes 420,000 or so distinct CDR3 sequences. Germline values: CDR1 SGHRS, CDR2 YFSETQ. The CDR3 consists of 15 residues. Turning to this clonotype: Its antigen remains unknown.

One blood sample of 2 to 2.5 ml was taken from each donor. This chain links TRBV5-1 with TRBJ1-3. Sequencing was done on a sample of blood. This receptor was identified in a human donor with ulcerative colitis or Crohn's disease, or a healthy co-twin of an affected twin (not recorded which). The CDR3 is CASSADGSSGNTIYF.